Below, 12 T cell receptor beta chains from the same sample are listed, as sequenced in a study of early T cells in non-severe SARS-CoV-2 infection. TCRdb re-derived calls from the 5' RACE reads in MiXCR, one entry per CDR3 protein. There are around 94,000 distinct CDR3 sequences in the sample; approximately 14% occur only once, and approximately 6% lies in the top ten. The specimen sequenced was whole blood. Source of these receptors: an adult who was a healthcare worker with PCR-confirmed SARS-CoV-2 infection or an uninfected control (not recorded which).

This clonotype was seen repeatedly, ten times or more. This sequence joins TRBV11-3 and TRBJ2-1; 9 bases map to TRBD1. CDR1 is SGHNT and CDR2 is YENEEA in the germline V gene. V lost 5 bases to trimming and J lost 7 bases; unmatched junction nucleotides: 9. The CDR3 runs 15 residues. CDR3 coding DNA: TGTGCCAGCAGCACCCCGGGACAGGGCGGTAATGAGCAGTTCTTC. Protein product: CASSTPGQGGNEQFF.

This clonotype occurred a few times. The chain couples TRBV28 to TRBJ1-2, with D hard to call. Per germline, CDR1 MDHEN and CDR2 SYDVKM. Trimming removed 3 bases at V and 1 base at J, with 3 bases between. This CDR3 has 12 residues. The CDR3 sequence is CASSLVNYGYTF. The CDR3 nucleotides are TGTGCCAGCAGTTTGGTTAACTATGGCTACACCTTC.

This clonotype was counted at least ten times. This chain links TRBV20-1 with TRBJ1-2; 9 bases align to TRBD1. The V gene end was trimmed by 7 bases and the J gene end by 7 bases; junction bases not matched to a gene: 10. Per germline, CDR1 DFQATT and CDR2 SNEGSKA (reference sequence). CDR3 size: 13 residues. The CDR3 loop is CSVWSGTGSGYTF. The CDR3 DNA is TGCAGTGTTTGGTCCGGGACAGGGTCTGGCTACACCTTC.

The sample holds many counts of this clonotype. CDR3 DNA sequence: TGTGCCAGCAGCTTAAATGGGGTGAACACTGAAGCTTTCTTT. Its translation is CASSLNGVNTEAFF. This sequence joins TRBV7-3 and TRBJ1-1; unclear D gene. In germline, CDR1 is SGHTA, CDR2 FQGTGA. This CDR3 comprises 14 residues. V was shortened by 1 base and J by 0 bases, with 6 bases between the two germline ends.

There are a few counts of this clonotype. DNA for the CDR3: TGTGCCAGCAGCTTGAGAGGGGCCGACTATAGCAATCAGCCCCAGCATTTT. It codes for CASSLRGADYSNQPQHF. The chain combines TRBV5-6 with TRBJ1-5, with D perhaps TRBD1 (5 bases). V was shortened by 1 base and J by 0 bases, with 14 bases between the two germline ends. Germline loops: CDR1 SGHDT, CDR2 YYEEEE. The length of the CDR3 is 17 residues.

This clonotype was seen a few times. The chain recombines TRBV12-3 or TRBV12-4 with TRBJ2-4; 9 nucleotides line up with TRBD2. This CDR3 is built from 14 residues. With 3 bases clipped from V and 4 bases from J, the junction kept 1 base outside the gene matches. CDR3 DNA sequence: TGTGCCAGCAGTTTGACTAGCGGTAAAAACATTCAGTACTTC. Translated: CASSLTSGKNIQYF.

The chain is built from TRBV24-1 and TRBJ2-2; the D is unclear. Per germline, CDR1 KGHDR and CDR2 SFDVKD. Between the trimmed V and J ends, which lost 7 bases and 0 bases, there was a span of 8 bases. The CDR3 contains 14 residues. CDR3 DNA: TGTGCCACCAGCCCTACTTCGAACACCGGGGAGCTGTTTTTT. It translates to CATSPTSNTGELFF.

This clonotype was picked up a small number of times. This chain uses TRBV28 with TRBJ2-6; TRBD1 aligns across 7 bases. J gave up 0 bases and V 10 bases, and 6 bases lay outside the gene matches. Germline CDR1 is MDHEN and CDR2 is SYDVKM. The CDR3 has 15 amino acids. The CDR3 spells CATQDRDSGANVLTF. The CDR3 DNA is TGTGCCACCCAAGACAGGGACTCTGGGGCCAACGTCCTGACTTTC.

The J gene is TRBJ2-7, the V gene TRBV4-1; 11 bases match TRBD2. The germline V gene encodes CDR1 MGHRA and CDR2 YSYEKL. The junction had 5 bases not matched to a gene; V was cut back by 0 bases and J by 4 bases. The CDR3 runs 16 residues. The CDR3 sequence is CASSQDATSGGYEQYF. The DNA of the CDR3 is TGCGCCAGCAGCCAAGACGCCACTAGCGGGGGATACGAGCAGTACTTC.

The V and J genes are TRBV11-2 and TRBJ1-1; 8 bases are shared with TRBD1. There are 14 residues in the CDR3. Per the germline V gene, CDR1 is SGHAT and CDR2 is FQNNGV. V dropped 5 bases and J dropped 1; count of bases not matched to a gene: 3. The CDR3 region has the DNA TGTGCCAGCAGCCCCCAGGGGGCGAACACTGAAGCTTTCTTT. Its protein product is CASSPQGANTEAFF.

This clonotype was detected many times. J is TRBJ2-4 and V is TRBV4-2; TRBD2 agrees at 9 bases. CDR1 is LGHNA and CDR2 is YNFKEQ in the germline V gene. The CDR3 runs to 17 residues. V lost 2 bases and J lost 0; bases outside the gene matches: 5. DNA of the CDR3: TGTGCCAGCAGCCAATTAGCGGGAGACCTAGCCAAAAACATTCAGTACTTC. It yields the protein CASSQLAGDLAKNIQYF.

V and J are TRBV28 and TRBJ2-5, with TRBD1 as a possible D gene (5 bases). This CDR3 has 13 amino acids. V was clipped by 6 bases and J by 6 bases, with 14 bases between them. Per germline, CDR1 MDHEN and CDR2 SYDVKM. Written as DNA, the CDR3 is TGTGCCAGCAGGCTAGGGGCCGCGAAGACCCAGTACTTC. Residues: CASRLGAAKTQYF. Full variable domain (remainder filled in from reference TRBV28 and TRBJ2-5): DVKVTQSSRYLVKRTGEKVFLECVQDMDHENMFWYRQDPGLGLRLIYFSYDVKMKEKGDIPEGYSVSREKKERFSLILESASTNQTSMYLCASRLGAAKTQYFGPGTRLLVL.